The entry that follows covers one TCR beta chain sequence. This sample stems from a study of blood T cell repertoires in COVID-19. Profiled with immunoSEQ multiplex PCR; TCRdb holds only in-frame clones, not every one. The table records around 120,000 clones, roughly 90% of them present only once. The CDR3 extends over 15 amino acids. V lost 0 bases, J lost 7 bases, and 13 bases lay in between. Germline V gene lookup returns CDR1 ENHRY and CDR2 SYGVKD. This chain links TRBV10-3 with TRBJ2-1, with D possibly matching TRBD2 (6 bases). This receptor was taken from a man in his 60s with COVID-19, enrolled during active disease. Input material: peripheral blood. CDR3 nucleotides: TGTGCCATCAGTGAGTCTATCGGGGGAACAAATGAGCAGTTCTTC. Translation gives CAISESIGGTNEQFF.